This T cell receptor (beta chain) was captured in a study of beta chain features in type 1 diabetes. This clone was seen a handful of times. Its antigen is not identified. Notes on the study in general: Whether HLA type influences TCRB rearrangement remained unresolved here. A moderate, significant TCRB CDR3 shortening appeared in type 1 diabetes across four CD4+ subsets.

Since all of the isolated RNA was reverse transcribed, expressed TCRB transcripts were what got sequenced. The protocol was immunoSEQ multiplex PCR, while the TCRdb copy is restricted to in-frame clones and leaves out a portion. The sample records some 47,000 clones, roughly 47% being singletons. This CDR3 spans 15 amino acids. Losses at the gene ends were 4 bases for V and 7 bases for J; bases not matched to a gene: 11. Germline lookup yields CDR1 SGHRS and CDR2 YFSETQ. The chain carries TRBV5-1 and TRBJ2-1, with TRBD2 matching over 7 bases. Sequencing was carried out using stem cell memory CD4+ T cells from blood. The sequence came from a man aged 30-40 years with type 1 diabetes. The CDR3 DNA is TGCGCCAGCAGCCGGGCGGCGGGAGTCGTGAATGAGCAGTTCTTC. Protein sequence: CASSRAAGVVNEQFF.